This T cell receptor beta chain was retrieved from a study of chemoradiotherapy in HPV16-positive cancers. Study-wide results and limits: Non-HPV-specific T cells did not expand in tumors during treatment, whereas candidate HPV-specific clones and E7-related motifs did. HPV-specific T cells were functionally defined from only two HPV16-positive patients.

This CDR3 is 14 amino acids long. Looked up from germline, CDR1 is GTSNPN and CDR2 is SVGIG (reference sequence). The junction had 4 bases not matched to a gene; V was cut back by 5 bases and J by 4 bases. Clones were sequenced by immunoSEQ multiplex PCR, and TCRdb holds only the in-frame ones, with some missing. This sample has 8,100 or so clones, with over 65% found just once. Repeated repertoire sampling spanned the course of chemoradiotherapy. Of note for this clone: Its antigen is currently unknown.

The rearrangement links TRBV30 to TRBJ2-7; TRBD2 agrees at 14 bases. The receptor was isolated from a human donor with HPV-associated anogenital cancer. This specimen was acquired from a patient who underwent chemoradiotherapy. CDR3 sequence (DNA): TGTGCCTGGGGCCGGACTAGCGGGGGGTACGAGCAGTACTTC. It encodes CAWGRTSGGYEQYF.